At least ten counts were recorded for the clone carrying this TCR beta chain. V gave up 2 bases and J gave up 3 bases, with 3 bases separating them. The CDR3 runs to 12 residues. CDR1 and CDR2 (germline): SGHTA, FQGNSA. It was with a sample-barcoded 5' primer and a J-beta primer mix that a second PCR of roughly 7 to 11 cycles was run. TCRdb itself ran the 5' RACE reads through MiXCR, one entry per CDR3 protein. The table lists about 670,000 distinct CDR3 sequences, 35% to 50% of them singletons. At least 6.5 million PBMCs were isolated per sample. Every sample gave at least 5 micrograms of total RNA when it was extracted. The data were obtained in a study of blood T cells in healthy people across ages.

V usage is TRBV7-2 and J usage is TRBJ2-3; D is unresolved. The TCR originated in an elderly man in good health. The specimen sequenced was blood. The CDR3 coding sequence is TGTGCCAGCAGCTTAATAACAGATACGCAGTATTTT. The encoded protein is CASSLITDTQYF.